This record covers a single T cell receptor beta chain. The V end was cut by 3 bases, the J end by 1 base, with 10 bases between. Germline CDR1 SGHRS, CDR2 YFSETQ. CDR3 length equals 14 residues. The sample comes from a study of blood T cell repertoires in COVID-19. The wider study: Sites across the United States, Italy and Spain contributed samples from acute and convalescent COVID-19.

Per the authors' pipeline: Amplification with reference gene primers provided the estimates of nucleated cell counts. Sequenced by immunoSEQ multiplex PCR; TCRdb stores in-frame clones only, minus some. That table supplies the V and J calls and clone size; D and trimming were determined from the DNA. The sample has 130,000 to 150,000 clones, roughly 87% seen once; the top ten hold roughly 1.9%. The sequencing sample was made of peripheral blood. The chain has TRBV5-1 and TRBJ1-1, with TRBD1 as a possible D gene (5 bases). This receptor was obtained from a man between 70 and 80 years old with acute or convalescent COVID-19. CDR3 bases: TGCGCCAGCAGCTCCAGGGTATCGAACACTGAAGCTTTCTTT. Protein sequence: CASSSRVSNTEAFF.